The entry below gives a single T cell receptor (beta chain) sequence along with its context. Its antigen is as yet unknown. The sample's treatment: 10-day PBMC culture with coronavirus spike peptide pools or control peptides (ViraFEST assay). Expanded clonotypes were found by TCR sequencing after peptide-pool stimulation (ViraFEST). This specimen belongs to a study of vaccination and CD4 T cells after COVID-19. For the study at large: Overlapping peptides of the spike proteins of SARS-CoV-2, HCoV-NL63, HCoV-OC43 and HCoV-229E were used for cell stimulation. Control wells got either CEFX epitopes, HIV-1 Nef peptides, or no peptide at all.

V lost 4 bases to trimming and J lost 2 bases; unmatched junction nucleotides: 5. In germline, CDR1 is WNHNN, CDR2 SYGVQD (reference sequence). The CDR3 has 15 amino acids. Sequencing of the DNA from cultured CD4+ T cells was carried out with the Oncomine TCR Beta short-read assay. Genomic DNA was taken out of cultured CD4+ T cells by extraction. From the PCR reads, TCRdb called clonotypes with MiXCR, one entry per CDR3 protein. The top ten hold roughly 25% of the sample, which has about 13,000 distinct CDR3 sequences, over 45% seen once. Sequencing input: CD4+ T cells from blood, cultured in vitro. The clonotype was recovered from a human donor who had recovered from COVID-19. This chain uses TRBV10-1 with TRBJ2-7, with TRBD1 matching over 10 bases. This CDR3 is CASSGTGTGAYEQYF. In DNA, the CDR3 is TGCGCCAGCAGTGGGACCGGGACAGGGGCCTACGAGCAGTACTTC.